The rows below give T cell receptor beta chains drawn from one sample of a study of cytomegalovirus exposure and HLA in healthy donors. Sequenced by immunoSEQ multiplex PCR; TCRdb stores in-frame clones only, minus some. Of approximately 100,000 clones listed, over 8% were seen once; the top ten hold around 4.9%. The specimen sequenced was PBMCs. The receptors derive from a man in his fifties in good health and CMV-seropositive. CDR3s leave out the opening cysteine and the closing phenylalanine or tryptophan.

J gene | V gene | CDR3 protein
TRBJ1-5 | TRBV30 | AWSLGIAGQPQH
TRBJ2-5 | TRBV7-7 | ASSLAPPAEQY
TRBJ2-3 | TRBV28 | ASSPLARRRWGTDTQY
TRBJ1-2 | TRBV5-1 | ASSGGTGGDMNGYT
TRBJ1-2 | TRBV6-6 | ASSSRDRASYGYT
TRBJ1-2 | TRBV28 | ASTLEGGVGYLGYT
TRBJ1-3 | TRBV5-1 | ASSLAQGASGNTIY
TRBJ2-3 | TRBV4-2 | ASSQDQSTSSFTDTQY
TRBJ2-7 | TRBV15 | ATSLPGPGEQY
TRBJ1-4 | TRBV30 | AWSVQGAGEKLF
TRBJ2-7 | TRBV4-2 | ASSQEQGRYAYEQY
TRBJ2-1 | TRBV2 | ASRGLTSSYNEQF
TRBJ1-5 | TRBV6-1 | ASSVLESNQPQH
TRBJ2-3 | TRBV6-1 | ASRTGLAGTDTQY